This TCR beta chain appears in the sequencing data of a study of cytomegalovirus exposure and HLA in healthy donors. Vbeta (60) and Jbeta (13) primers were used in the PCR. Clones were sequenced by immunoSEQ multiplex PCR, and TCRdb holds only the in-frame ones, with some missing. Among roughly 140,000 clones listed, 82% were seen once. J gave up 4 bases and V 4 bases, and 4 bases lay outside the gene matches. The CDR3 is 14 amino acids. Germline CDR1 is SEHNR and CDR2 is FQNEAQ (reference sequence). This TCR was recovered from a man aged 25-45 years in good health and CMV-seropositive. The material sequenced was PBMCs. This chain uses TRBV7-9 with TRBJ1-5, with 7 bases identical to TRBD1. The CDR3 nucleotides read TGTGCCAGCAGCTCGGACAGGACAAATCAGCCCCAGCATTTT. Residues: CASSSDRTNQPQHF.